This TCR beta chain was documented in a study of metastatic and nonmetastatic thyroid tumors. At the level of the study: It was across blood and tumor or nodule tissue from malignant and benign thyroid patients that repertoires were compared.

TCRdb re-analyzed the PCR reads using MiXCR. The sample contains approximately 24,000 clones, under 25% of which appear only once. No treatment of any kind had been given to any patient before thyroid surgery. Trimming cost V 0 bases and J 4 bases, with 13 bases left between them. Per the germline V gene, CDR1 is KGHSH and CDR2 is LQKENI. This CDR3 has 16 residues. This clone was detected many times. The sequenced material came from blood. This TCR was sampled from a male donor with papillary thyroid cancer or a benign thyroid nodule (not recorded which). Some clones in this sample may be carry-over from other donors' samples. The V and J genes are TRBV18 and TRBJ2-1; the D gene is possibly TRBD1 (5 bases). CDR3 loop: CASSPPSAGRYNEQFF. CDR3 DNA sequence: TGTGCCAGCTCACCACCTTCGGCAGGGCGGTACAATGAGCAGTTCTTC.